The rows below give T cell receptor beta chains drawn from one sample of a study of cytomegalovirus exposure and HLA in healthy donors. Sequencing used immunoSEQ multiplex PCR; TCRdb keeps in-frame clones, though not all of them. Of fewer than 200,000 clones listed, approximately 81% are singletons. Material for sequencing was PBMCs. These receptors came from a male donor in good health and CMV-seronegative. CDR3s include the opening cysteine and the closing phenylalanine or tryptophan. The D gene is left open where the match is weak. Expanded clones get a size class; other rows say once, few or many, or leave the size out.

cdr3_nt	cdr3_aa	clone_size	d_call	v_call	j_call
TGTGCTAGTGAGGATCGGACAGGGGCCGGTGGAAACACCATATATTTT	CASEDRTGAGGNTIYF	few	TRBD1	TRBV12-5	TRBJ1-3
TGTGCCAGTAGGACCGCTAGCGGGCCTACCTACGAGCAGTACTTC	CASRTASGPTYEQYF	.	TRBD2	TRBV19	TRBJ2-7
TGTGCCAGCAGCTTCCAGGGACACGCAGGCTCCTACGAGCAGTACTTC	CASSFQGHAGSYEQYF	.	.	TRBV5-5	TRBJ2-7
TGCAGCGTTGAAGATCCCCGAGGGGATACGCAGTATTTT	CSVEDPRGDTQYF	.	.	TRBV29-1	TRBJ2-3
TGTGCCATCGCCGGTGGCAGAAGCCCTTTCGCGGGCACAGATACGCAGTATTTT	CAIAGGRSPFAGTDTQYF	few	.	TRBV10-3	TRBJ2-3
TGTGCCAGCACCGGTGGGACAGGGGAATACGAGCAGTACTTC	CASTGGTGEYEQYF	.	TRBD1	TRBV7-9	TRBJ2-7
TGTGCCAGCAGCCGCACACTGAACACTGAAGCTTTCTTT	CASSRTLNTEAFF	once	.	TRBV5-5	TRBJ1-1
TGCAGCGTTGGCGGGGACCGGGACGACACTGAAGCTTTCTTT	CSVGGDRDDTEAFF	.	.	TRBV29-1	TRBJ1-1
TGTGCCAGCAGCTCATTAGCGGGAGTCTACGAGCAGTACTTC	CASSSLAGVYEQYF	.	TRBD2	TRBV7-9	TRBJ2-7
TGCGCCAGCAGTGAGTCCGCCGGAGCCTCGATCGCCCGTGATGAGCAGTTCTTC	CASSESAGASIARDEQFF	.	.	TRBV10-2	TRBJ2-1
TGTGCCAGCAGTGACTCCCCGGACAGGGGAGGAGAGGAAGCTTTCTTT	CASSDSPDRGGEEAFF	.	TRBD1	TRBV6-4	TRBJ1-1
TGCAGCGTTGGTTCCAGCGGGATCTACGACGAGCAGTACTTC	CSVGSSGIYDEQYF	.	TRBD2	TRBV29-1	TRBJ2-7
TGTGCCAGCAGTTTAGCGGGGCTGGTAGGTCAGCCCCAGCATTTT	CASSLAGLVGQPQHF	.	.	TRBV27	TRBJ1-5
TGTGCCAGCAGCCAAGAGGGGACAGACTACGAGCAGTACTTC	CASSQEGTDYEQYF	.	TRBD1	TRBV4-2	TRBJ2-7
TGTGCCAGCAGTGGTTTTCTAGCGGGAGGAAATGAGCAGTTCTTC	CASSGFLAGGNEQFF	few	TRBD2	TRBV28	TRBJ2-1
TGCGCCAGCAGCTTGGGTCCCCAAAACCAAGAGACCCAGTACTTC	CASSLGPQNQETQYF	.	.	TRBV5-1	TRBJ2-5
TGCGCCAGCAGCCAGGACCTGACAGGAGTTGCTGGCATGAACACTGAAGCTTTCTTT	CASSQDLTGVAGMNTEAFF	.	.	TRBV4-3	TRBJ1-1
TGTGCCAGCAGCTTAACTGGGGCGGGAGACAATGAGCAGTTCTTC	CASSLTGAGDNEQFF	.	TRBD2	TRBV7-3	TRBJ2-1
TGTGCCAGCAGCTTAGGGACTAGTCGCACCGGGGAGCTGTTTTTT	CASSLGTSRTGELFF	.	TRBD2	TRBV7-2	TRBJ2-2
TGTGCCAGCAGCCGGACTAGCGGGAGGGCCAGTGAGCAGTTCTTC	CASSRTSGRASEQFF	.	TRBD2	TRBV7-9	TRBJ2-1
TGTGCCATCAGTCCGACAGGGGGGAAGGCCTACGAGCAGTACTTC	CAISPTGGKAYEQYF	.	TRBD1	TRBV10-3	TRBJ2-7
TGCGCCAGCACCCCTTGGGTGAGGGACACCGGGGAGCTGTTTTTT	CASTPWVRDTGELFF	.	.	TRBV4-3	TRBJ2-2
TGTGCCAGCAACCCCGGCGGACTAGCGAGCAATGAGCAGTTCTTC	CASNPGGLASNEQFF	.	TRBD2	TRBV5-6	TRBJ2-1
TGTGCCAGCTCATCTCTAAAAACCGGGACAGGGAGTACTAACTATGGCTACACCTTC	CASSSLKTGTGSTNYGYTF	.	TRBD1	TRBV18	TRBJ1-2
TGTGCCAGTAGTATAAAGAGCGGGGGCACAGATACGCAGTATTTT	CASSIKSGGTDTQYF	.	TRBD2	TRBV19	TRBJ2-3
TGTGCCAGCAGCTGGACCGGGACAGGGGGGGAAAAACTGTTTTTT	CASSWTGTGGEKLFF	.	TRBD1	TRBV5-6	TRBJ1-4
TGTGCCAGCAGGACTGATCTCCACGAGCAGTACTTC	CASRTDLHEQYF	.	.	TRBV28	TRBJ2-7
TGTGCCAGCAGTGAAGCTGGGCAGGGCTCTGGAAACACCATATATTTT	CASSEAGQGSGNTIYF	few	.	TRBV6-1	TRBJ1-3
TGCGCCACCAGCAGCAGCGGGGGGTATAATGAGCAGTTCTTC	CATSSSGGYNEQFF	few	TRBD2	TRBV5-1	TRBJ2-1
TGTGCCAGCAGCTTAGACAGACGCCAGGAGACCCAGTACTTC	CASSLDRRQETQYF	.	.	TRBV7-2	TRBJ2-5
TGTGCCAGCACCCGGCAAGAGACCCAGTACTTC	CASTRQETQYF	few	.	TRBV6-6	TRBJ2-5
TGCAGCGCCAAATCAGCGGGAGAGGGCGGGGAGCTGTTTTTT	CSAKSAGEGGELFF	.	TRBD2	TRBV29-1	TRBJ2-2
TGCGCCAGCAGCTTAGGGACAATGAACACTGAAGCTTTCTTT	CASSLGTMNTEAFF	.	.	TRBV5-1	TRBJ1-1
TGTGCCAGCAGCTTAGAAGAGGCAACTAATGAAAAACTGTTTTTT	CASSLEEATNEKLFF	.	.	TRBV11-1	TRBJ1-4
TGTGCCAGCAGCCTAAGACTAGCGGGAAACACAGATACGCAGTATTTT	CASSLRLAGNTDTQYF	once	TRBD2	TRBV11-1	TRBJ2-3
TGCAGCGTTCACTCGAGGGATCGGAACTATGGCTACACCTTC	CSVHSRDRNYGYTF	.	.	TRBV29-1	TRBJ1-2
TGTGCCAGCAGCGTAGCTAACAGGGAAGGGCAGTACTTC	CASSVANREGQYF	.	.	TRBV9	TRBJ2-7
TGTGCCAGCAGCTTCGGGACAGGGACCGGCGAGCAGTTCTTC	CASSFGTGTGEQFF	.	TRBD1	TRBV5-6	TRBJ2-1
TGTGCCAGCAGCCAACGACAGGGGGCGCAGGAGACCCAGTACTTC	CASSQRQGAQETQYF	.	TRBD1	TRBV7-3	TRBJ2-5
TGCGCCAGCAGCGCGGGCCAGGCCTACAATGAGCAGTTCTTC	CASSAGQAYNEQFF	.	.	TRBV5-1	TRBJ2-1
TGTGCCAGCAGACACAGGACAGTGGTAACTGAAGCTTTCTTT	CASRHRTVVTEAFF	.	.	TRBV6-5	TRBJ1-1
TGTGCCAGCCTGGCCTCCACAGATACGCAGTATTTT	CASLASTDTQYF	few	.	TRBV2	TRBJ2-3
TGCGCCAGCAGCCAAGATGTCAGGCTGGTGGACTATGGCTACACCTTC	CASSQDVRLVDYGYTF	.	.	TRBV4-3	TRBJ1-2
TGTGCCAGCAGTGGGGCCCTAGGAAAACTGTTTTTT	CASSGALGKLFF	.	.	TRBV28	TRBJ1-4
TGTGCCAGCAGCTGGCGGACAGGCCCAACTAATGAAAAACTGTTTTTT	CASSWRTGPTNEKLFF	.	TRBD1	TRBV7-9	TRBJ1-4
TGCGCCAGCAGCCTCGGGGGGGCCGGCTACGAGCAGTACTTC	CASSLGGAGYEQYF	.	TRBD2	TRBV10-1	TRBJ2-7
TGTGCCAGCTCACCAGAGTTAGTAAGAGGATTGCGTGGCTACACCTTC	CASSPELVRGLRGYTF	.	.	TRBV18	TRBJ1-2
TGTGCCAGCAGCCAAGGGACAGGACCGACCTACGAGCAGTACTTC	CASSQGTGPTYEQYF	.	TRBD1	TRBV7-9	TRBJ2-7
TGTGCCAGCAGCTTTGGGACAGAACCATACGAGCAGTACTTC	CASSFGTEPYEQYF	.	TRBD1	TRBV5-5	TRBJ2-7
TGTGCTAGTGGTGGAACGAGGCGTGAGCAGTTCTTC	CASGGTRREQFF	.	.	TRBV12-5	TRBJ2-1
TGTGCCAGCAGCTTGCGACAGGATCGCACAGATACGCAGTATTTT	CASSLRQDRTDTQYF	few	.	TRBV5-4	TRBJ2-3
TGTGCCAGACCTTACGGGGACAGGGGTCCTAATCAGCCCCAGCATTTT	CARPYGDRGPNQPQHF	.	.	TRBV7-5	TRBJ1-5
TGTGCCAGCAGCGCCCAGGGTAGCGGGGAACAAGAGACCCAGTACTTC	CASSAQGSGEQETQYF	.	TRBD2	TRBV9	TRBJ2-5
TGTGCCAGCGACCGACGGGACTTGGAAGCTTTCTTT	CASDRRDLEAFF	few	.	TRBV7-9	TRBJ1-1
TGTGCCAGCAGCACATACAGATACGAGCAGTACTTC	CASSTYRYEQYF	.	.	TRBV5-6	TRBJ2-7